This T cell receptor beta chain emerged from a study of graft-versus-host responses after intestinal transplantation. In the study overall: All recipients were transplanted with multivisceral, liver-intestinal, or isolated intestinal grafts. Among the recipients, all got anti-thymocyte globulin induction and then tacrolimus and steroids for around 3 years. Study-level results: Early post-transplant declines in HvG were associated with peak levels of circulating GvH clones. Researchers found GvH clones in recipient marrow, and some showed up first in ileum or blood.

TCRdb keeps only in-frame clones here, not all; method: immunoSEQ multiplex PCR. The repertoire holds fewer than 150,000 clones, with around 90% as singletons. CDR1 and CDR2 (germline): SGHNT, YYREEE (reference sequence). The CDR3 has 14 amino acids. With 4 bases removed from V and 2 bases from J, the gap between germline ends came to 11 bases. A remark on this clone: Its target is not known.

Sequencing used unstimulated CD4+ T cells sorted from spleen or lymph node cells, obtained before intestinal transplant. The V gene is TRBV5-4, the J gene TRBJ2-3; D perhaps matches TRBD2 (6 bases). The clonotype originates from a human donor who received an intestinal transplant. This CDR3 is CASSPGTFTDTQYF. The CDR3 DNA reads TGTGCCAGCAGCCCTGGGACTTTCACAGATACGCAGTATTTT.